The following is a T cell receptor beta chain sequence with its context. Measured with immunoSEQ multiplex PCR; TCRdb has only the in-frame clones, and not every one. The table lists some 700,000 clones, 70% to 90% of them singletons. These data belong to a study of shared T cell receptors in the human thymus. This CDR3 region has 14 residues. Per the germline V gene, CDR1 is SQVTM and CDR2 is ANQGSEA. Unmatched junction bases numbered 9, after V lost 7 bases and J lost 2 bases. These same records also appear under a second study, on human thymus T cells. That source notes: Corrective cardiac surgery supplied the resected thymus tissue. What appeared biased in thymic and blood repertoires was the usage of V and J genes. Thymic repertoires of unrelated individuals were reported in related research to overlap highly.

V usage is TRBV29-1 and J usage is TRBJ1-2; 8 nucleotides agree with TRBD1. The TCR was taken from a boy younger than two with a congenital heart defect. The sequenced material came from thymocytes. CDR3 DNA: TGCAGCGGTGGAACAGGGGGTGGGAACTATGGCTACACCTTC. Translation gives CSGGTGGGNYGYTF.